The rows below give T cell receptor beta chains drawn from one sample of a study of shared clonotypes between healthy human individuals. Clones were read by immunoSEQ multiplex PCR, and TCRdb kept only the in-frame ones, dropping some. The table shows roughly 2.1 million clones, with under 95% occurring only once. Specimen: naive CD8+ T cells from PBMCs. The origin of the receptors is a man aged 18 to 35 in good health. Some clones in this sample may be carry-over from other donors' samples. CDR3s include the opening cysteine and the closing phenylalanine or tryptophan. A D gene is named only where the DNA matches it firmly.

TRBV29-1	-	13	CSVGGPPAYEQYF
TRBV6-1	TRBD2	16	CASSERVAGSYNEQFF
TRBV9	-	17	CASSPPRLLGMGETQYF
TRBV15	-	15	CATSRDLTSQETQYF
TRBV11-2	-	15	CASSLVIDRDNEQFF
TRBV2	TRBD2	16	CASSGWAAGGSYEQYF
TRBV4-3	TRBD2	17	CASSQAGTSGLYNEQFF
TRBV19	-	12	CASTLSNQPQHF
TRBV19	TRBD2	13	CASLAVNTGELFF
TRBV6-6	-	14	CASSKTNTNEKLFF
TRBV27	TRBD2	14	CASSSSGREGEQYF
TRBV9	TRBD1	15	CASSDGTDLNYGYTF
TRBV29-1	-	13	CSVVLRTKNIQYF
TRBV27	-	14	CASSFTELYNEQFF
TRBV9	TRBD2	21	CASSVESRVGLAVSGANVLTF
TRBV4-3	TRBD1	14	CASSHGGQGNSQYF
TRBV6-1	-	13	CASRDRNNYGYTF
TRBV28	-	14	CASSSRGQSEKLFF
TRBV27	TRBD1	15	CASSLGTGRTDTQYF
TRBV7-6	-	15	CASSGSNPTNEKLFF
TRBV27	-	12	CASSFKAYGYTF
TRBV5-1	-	13	CASSFISMEKLFF
TRBV10-2	-	20	CASSESSVGWGKYQQETQYF
TRBV19	-	13	CASSPRGTDTQYF
TRBV4-1	-	15	CASSQDLWQNEKLFF
TRBV27	TRBD1	14	CASTRTGGNYGYTF
TRBV5-6	-	15	CASSRGGVGNQPQHF
TRBV6-5	TRBD1	15	CASSLDRDVGKTQYF
TRBV7-9	-	14	CASTSRALANEQFF
TRBV6-6	TRBD1	15	CASRLQGASPGELFF
TRBV5-1	-	16	CASSLRGHGSSYEQYF
TRBV27	-	15	CASSSRRVFGNTIYF
TRBV7-3	TRBD1	14	CASSLRARQGEAFF
TRBV11-2	-	13	CASSLILSPEQYF
TRBV30	-	11	CAWSAGPEAFF
TRBV27	-	14	CASSLKGKGYGYTF
TRBV5-1	TRBD2	17	CASTYVGAGGLTGELFF